This paragraph reports one TCR beta chain. Profiling relied on immunoSEQ multiplex PCR, and the TCRdb table lists in-frame clones only, not all of them. The sample includes around 70,000 clones, approximately 97% of them seen just once. This sample is drawn from a study of technical replicates of blood from several donors. V lost 3 bases to trimming and J lost 2 bases; unmatched junction nucleotides: 9. Germline CDR1 and CDR2: ENHRY and SYGVKD. The CDR3 runs 16 residues. The receptor was derived from a human donor in good health. The specimen was T cells isolated from PBMCs. The gene calls are TRBV10-3 and TRBJ2-5; 7 bases are a match to TRBD1. CDR3 protein: CAISEWTQGMQETQYF. The CDR3 DNA reads as TGTGCCATCAGTGAATGGACACAGGGGATGCAAGAGACCCAGTACTTC.